Below are 29 T cell receptor beta chains sequenced from a single sample in a study of spatial heterogeneity in lung cancer. Study-level results: Tumor mutation counts were tracked by expanded intratumoral alpha and beta TCR counts.

Time point reported: sample taken at primary tumor resection. No antigens are known for them. TCRdb recomputed calls from the 5' RACE reads with MiXCR, one row per CDR3 protein. The sample consists of about 11,000 distinct CDR3 sequences, around 5.2% of them appearing once. Sequences were derived from lung tumor tissue, sampled at surgery. The receptors derive from a male donor with early-stage non-small cell lung cancer.

This clonotype has a handful of counts. In a library made to pick up alpha chains, this beta chain is a stray read with a size that means little. The chain combines TRBV20-1 with TRBJ2-3; 8 nucleotides match TRBD1. The CDR3 loop spans 14 amino acids. V lost 3 bases and J lost 5; bases outside the gene matches: 7. Germline V gene sequence: CDR1 DFQATT, CDR2 SNEGSKA (reference sequence). The CDR3 here is CSASSGGYGDTQYF. The CDR3 bases are TGCAGTGCTAGTTCAGGGGGCTATGGAGATACGCAGTATTTT.

In this sample, this clonotype turned up many times. This beta chain was picked up by a library intended for alpha chains and is off target, so its count carries little meaning. The J gene is TRBJ2-4, the V gene TRBV5-4; TRBD1 aligns across 10 bases. Trimming took 3 bases from V and 1 from J; bases not matched to a gene: 4. Germline V lookup: CDR1 SGHNT, CDR2 YYREEE (reference sequence). There are 16 residues in the CDR3. The DNA of the CDR3 is TGTGCCAGCAGCTGGGGACAGGGGAACGCCAAAAACATTCAGTACTTC. It encodes CASSWGQGNAKNIQYF.

This clonotype was counted at least ten times. Because this beta chain is a stray read in a library intended to capture alpha chains, its abundance should not be given much weight. The chain links TRBV4-1 to TRBJ2-7, with TRBD2 matching over 7 bases. J gave up 3 bases and V 0 bases, and 14 bases lay outside the gene matches. Germline lookup yields CDR1 MGHRA and CDR2 YSYEKL. There are 18 residues in the CDR3. CDR3 amino acids: CASSQDPPGGADFYEQYF. DNA for the CDR3: TGCGCCAGCAGCCAAGATCCCCCGGGAGGAGCAGATTTCTACGAGCAGTACTTC.

This clonotype showed up many times. This beta chain came through as a stray read in a library set up for alpha chains, and its size says little. The V and J genes are TRBV20-1 and TRBJ2-4; D gene ambiguous. V was pared by 2 bases and J by 3 bases, with 17 bases between. This CDR3 has 16 residues. Germline values: CDR1 DFQATT, CDR2 SNEGSKA (reference sequence). CDR3 protein: CSARSSLMRGKNIQYF. Written as DNA, the CDR3 is TGCAGTGCTAGATCCAGTCTCATGCGCGGCAAAAACATTCAGTACTTC.

In the case of this clonotype: The junction shows a germline mismatch at one end, possibly a read error. The library was prepared for alpha chains; this beta chain is a stray read, so its frequency means little. The chain's CDR3 is CASSLSRDSTIEKLFF. For the CDR3, the DNA is TGTGCCAGCAGTTTATCCCGGGACAGCACTATTGAAAAACTGTTTTTT. The chain uses TRBV12-3 or TRBV12-4 and TRBJ1-4, with 7 bases aligning to TRBD1. The CDR3 runs to 16 residues.

Concerning this clonotype: This beta chain lies outside the target of a library built for alpha chains; its clone size means little. This chain uses TRBV5-1 with TRBJ2-7, with D tentatively TRBD1 or TRBD2 (6 bases each). The V gene lost 0 bases and the J gene lost 7 bases, with 20 bases spanning the gap. CDR1 and CDR2 from the germline V gene are SGHRS and YFSETQ. The CDR3 length is 16 residues. In nucleotides, the CDR3 is TGCGCCAGCAGCTTGGAGGGGGGAGCCATACCTCGAGAGCAGTACTTC. The encoded protein is CASSLEGGAIPREQYF.

This clonotype occurred many times. This beta chain is off target for a library built for alpha chains, so its abundance means little. This rearrangement joins TRBV6-6 to TRBJ1-3; tentative D call: TRBD1 (5 bases). The germline V gene has CDR1 MNHNY and CDR2 SVGAGI (reference sequence). This CDR3 contains 15 residues. Deletions cut 5 bases from V and 2 bases from J, with 13 bases between. The CDR3 protein is CASSKGHFAGNTIYF. For the CDR3, the DNA is TGTGCCAGCAGTAAAGGACATTTTGCTGGAAACACCATATATTTT.

This clonotype was seen at least ten times. With the library built for alpha chains, this beta chain is off target and its frequency is not meaningful. CDR3 nucleotides: TGTGCCAGCACTCTGGACACCAGCAATCAGCCCCAGCATTTT. This gives the protein CASTLDTSNQPQHF. This chain uses TRBV6-6 with TRBJ1-5, with D possibly being TRBD1 (5 bases). Germline CDR1 is MNHNY and CDR2 is SVGAGI (reference sequence). The length of the CDR3 is 14 residues. Trimming took 7 bases from V and 1 from J, leaving 11 bases between them.

This clonotype has a count of ten or more. Because this beta chain is a stray read in a library intended to capture alpha chains, its abundance should not be given much weight. The chain has TRBV5-4 and TRBJ2-2; 7 bases fit TRBD1. V gave up 2 bases and J gave up 1 base; unmatched junction bases: 8. The CDR3 loop spans 17 amino acids. Germline V gives CDR1 SGHNT, CDR2 YYREEE (reference sequence). CDR3 nucleotides: TGTGCCAGCAGCTTAAACAGGGGCGCGGGGAACACCGGGGAGCTGTTTTTT. Its protein product is CASSLNRGAGNTGELFF.

This clonotype came up many times. In a library made to pick up alpha chains, this beta chain is a stray read with a size that means little. The rearrangement joins TRBV28 to TRBJ2-1; 13 nucleotides agree with TRBD2. V lost 6 bases, J lost 2 bases, and 4 bases stayed unmatched. CDR3 length: 16 amino acids. Looked up from germline, CDR1 is MDHEN and CDR2 is SYDVKM. CDR3 nucleotide sequence: TGTGCCAGCAGACTCGGACTAGCGGGAGCCTACAATGAGCAGTTCTTC. Its protein product is CASRLGLAGAYNEQFF.

This clonotype is judged medium-sized. The library was built for alpha chains, so this beta chain is an off-target read and its size means little. V is TRBV11-2 and J is TRBJ2-7; D remains unclear. Trimming pared 5 bases from V and 2 bases from J, leaving 13 bases between. There are 14 residues in the CDR3. CDR1 is SGHAT and CDR2 is FQNNGV in the germline V gene. CDR3 amino acids: CASSRDPGTYEQYF. Written as DNA, the CDR3 is TGTGCCAGCAGCAGGGATCCCGGAACCTACGAGCAGTACTTC. Supplemented by reference TRBV11-2 and TRBJ2-7, the full variable domain reads EAGVAQSPRYKIIEKRQSVAFWCNPISGHATLYWYQQILGQGPKLLIQFQNNGVVDDSQLPKDRFSAERLKGVDSTLKIQPAKLEDSAVYLCASSRDPGTYEQYFGPGTRLTVT.

This clonotype occurred many times. The library was built for alpha chains, so this beta chain is an off-target read and its size means little. The chain has TRBV2 and TRBJ2-7; 9 bases fit TRBD1. CDR1 and CDR2 from the germline V gene are SNHLY and FYNNEI. CDR3 size: 15 residues. J was trimmed by 6 bases and V by 6 bases; bases with no gene match: 12. The CDR3 DNA reads as TGTGCCAGCAGACAAGCCGGGACAGGGTATAGCGAGCAGTACTTC. It translates to CASRQAGTGYSEQYF.

Relative to its sample, this clonotype is medium-sized. The library was prepared for alpha chains; this beta chain is a stray read, so its frequency means little. This sequence joins TRBV27 and TRBJ1-1; D is possibly TRBD1 (5 bases). V was clipped by 3 bases and J by 1 base, with 12 bases between them. This CDR3 has 15 amino acids. CDR1 and CDR2 from the germline V gene are MNHEY and SMNVEV (reference sequence). Written as DNA, the CDR3 is TGTGCCAGCAGTTTGACGACAGCCTGGAACACTGAAGCTTTCTTT. It translates to CASSLTTAWNTEAFF.

This clonotype was counted ten times or more. The library was prepared for alpha chains; this beta chain is a stray read, so its frequency means little. This chain links TRBV28 with TRBJ1-6; no definite D call. This CDR3 spans 13 amino acids. CDR1 MDHEN and CDR2 SYDVKM come from the germline V gene. Trimming left V 1 base short and J 11 bases short, with 9 bases between. The chain's CDR3 is CASSLFQVAPLHF. CDR3 bases: TGTGCCAGCAGTTTATTTCAGGTCGCACCCCTCCACTTT.

By sample fraction, this clonotype is medium-sized. Within a library made for alpha chains, this beta chain is off target, and its count is uninformative. The CDR3 protein is CASSGGQGDRAFF. In DNA, the CDR3 is TGTGCCAGTAGTGGGGGACAGGGGGATCGGGCTTTCTTT. The chain combines TRBV19 with TRBJ1-1; 11 bases are a match to TRBD1. Germline lookup yields CDR1 LNHDA and CDR2 SQIVND (reference sequence). This CDR3 spans 13 amino acids. The V segment lost 5 bases and the J segment 11 bases; nucleotides outside the gene matches: 7.

Remarks on this clonotype: A much larger clonotype is one base distant, so this may be a read error. The library was prepared for alpha chains; this beta chain is a stray read, so its frequency means little. The V and J genes are TRBV10-3 and TRBJ2-7, with D perhaps matching TRBD2 (6 bases). The CDR3 has 15 amino acids. The V and J ends lost 0 bases and 5 bases respectively, with 14 bases between them. Germline CDR1 is ENHRY and CDR2 is SYGVKD. The CDR3 nucleotides are TGTGCCATCAGTGAGTCGGAACTAGCCGGCGACGAGCAGTACTTC. Translation gives CAISESELAGDEQYF.

This clonotype was recorded at least ten times. With the library built for alpha chains, this beta chain is off target and its frequency is not meaningful. The chain uses TRBV19 and TRBJ1-2, with D hard to call. CDR1 and CDR2 (germline): LNHDA, SQIVND (reference sequence). This CDR3 has 15 amino acids. Trimming took off 3 bases at V and 4 bases at J, with 15 bases between the two ends. CDR3 residues: CASSMVNEKGYGYTF. In DNA form, the CDR3 reads TGTGCCAGTAGTATGGTTAACGAAAAGGGCTATGGCTACACCTTC.

This clonotype was counted only a few times. The size of this beta chain means little, since it is a stray read in a library made for alpha chains. The genes are TRBV7-2 and TRBJ2-3, with TRBD1 matching over 10 bases. The V and J ends lost 4 bases and 7 bases, in that order; junction bases with no gene match: 5. Germline CDR1 reads SGHTA; CDR2 reads FQGNSA. There are 14 residues in the CDR3. The CDR3 nucleotides read TGTGCCAGCAGCTCCCGACAGGGGGCGAATACGCAGTATTTT. As protein: CASSSRQGANTQYF.

This clonotype was recorded at least ten times. With the library built for alpha chains, this beta chain is off target and its frequency is not meaningful. This rearrangement joins TRBV4-1 to TRBJ2-7; 8 bases are a match to TRBD1. Looked up from germline, CDR1 is MGHRA and CDR2 is YSYEKL. CDR3 length: 16 residues. J was trimmed by 6 bases and V by 1 base; bases with no gene match: 11. The CDR3: CASSQGKTGARLEQYF. CDR3 DNA: TGCGCCAGCAGCCAAGGGAAGACAGGGGCGAGACTCGAGCAGTACTTC.

This clonotype was seen only a few times. This beta chain is off target for a library built for alpha chains, so its abundance means little. J is TRBJ1-1 and V is TRBV6-5, with D possibly matching TRBD1 (5 bases). V was cut by 0 bases and J by 4 bases, with 9 bases left in between. Per germline, CDR1 MNHEY and CDR2 SVGAGI. This CDR3 comprises 14 residues. The CDR3 region is CASSYSIRGTEAFF. The CDR3 nucleotides are TGTGCCAGCAGTTACTCGATTAGGGGCACTGAAGCTTTCTTT.

Remarks on this clonotype: Since the library was made to target alpha chains, this beta chain is a stray read and its abundance is not meaningful. The chain recombines TRBV7-2 with TRBJ1-3; D unresolved. The V gene's germline CDR1 is SGHTA and CDR2 FQGNSA. Trimming removed 6 bases from V and 0 bases from J, with 12 bases in between. The CDR3 has 15 residues. CDR3 nucleotides: TGTGCCAGCAGTCCCGACGGAGCCTCTGGAAACACCATATATTTT. Its translation: CASSPDGASGNTIYF.

There are a few counts of this clonotype. This beta chain turned up in a library designed for alpha chains; as an off-target read, its abundance says little. The V gene is TRBV5-1, the J gene TRBJ1-2; no reliable D call. Germline V gene sequence: CDR1 SGHRS, CDR2 YFSETQ. V was cut by 4 bases and J by 2 bases, with 12 bases left in between. CDR3 length equals 14 residues. The CDR3: CASSPGSQNYGYTF. The DNA for the CDR3 is TGCGCCAGCAGCCCCGGGTCCCAAAACTATGGCTACACCTTC.

Ten or more counts support this clonotype. This beta chain lies outside the target of a library built for alpha chains; its clone size means little. The chain is built from TRBV28 and TRBJ2-7; 7 nucleotides align to TRBD1. The CDR3 length is 14 residues. The V segment lost 6 bases and the J segment 3 bases; nucleotides outside the gene matches: 8. Germline CDR1 is MDHEN and CDR2 is SYDVKM. The CDR3 sequence: CASRWTGSNYEQYF. The CDR3 DNA reads TGTGCCAGCAGATGGACAGGTTCTAACTACGAGCAGTACTTC.

This clonotype has at least ten counts. This beta chain lies outside the target of a library built for alpha chains; its clone size means little. The CDR3 nucleotides are TGTGCCAGCAGTTTAAGAGGGGGTACTAGCACCAATGAGCAGTTCTTC. This sequence encodes CASSLRGGTSTNEQFF. This rearrangement joins TRBV12-3 or TRBV12-4 to TRBJ2-1; TRBD1 or TRBD2 may be the D gene (6 bases each). Trimming pared 2 bases from V and 6 bases from J, leaving 17 bases between. This CDR3 is built from 16 residues.

By share, this clonotype counts as medium-sized (0.01 to 0.1%). This beta chain appears as a stray read in a library generated for alpha chains; its size is not informative. The V gene is TRBV3-1, the J gene TRBJ2-1; D call uncertain. From germline, CDR1 is LGHDT and CDR2 YNNKEL (reference sequence). The CDR3 consists of 12 residues. V lost 1 base to trimming and J lost 13 bases, with 11 bases between them. CDR3 residues: CASSQVPPSQFF. For the CDR3, the DNA is TGTGCCAGCAGCCAAGTGCCTCCATCCCAGTTCTTC.

At least ten counts were recorded for this clonotype. This beta chain came through as a stray read in a library set up for alpha chains, and its size says little. J is TRBJ2-2 and V is TRBV29-1; D gene unclear. Trimming removed 2 bases from V and 1 base from J, with 5 bases in between. CDR1 SQVTM and CDR2 ANQGSEA come from the germline V gene. The CDR3 sequence is 13 residues long. The CDR3 sequence is CSVERQNTGELFF. CDR3 coding DNA: TGCAGCGTTGAACGGCAGAACACCGGGGAGCTGTTTTTT.

A remark on this clonotype: Because this beta chain is a stray read in a library intended to capture alpha chains, its abundance should not be given much weight. The chain employs TRBV20-1 and TRBJ2-3, with a possible D match to TRBD1 (7 bases). The CDR3 totals 15 residues. V lost 4 bases and J 1 base, leaving 15 bases between the germline ends. Germline CDR1 and CDR2: DFQATT and SNEGSKA (reference sequence). DNA of the CDR3: TGCAGTGCTATAAACAGGGGCGGGGGCACAGATACGCAGTATTTT. It encodes CSAINRGGGTDTQYF.

This clonotype was detected ten times or more. The library was designed around alpha chains, so this beta chain is a stray read whose abundance carries little weight. The J gene is TRBJ1-6, the V gene TRBV4-2; D is possibly TRBD1 (6 bases). Trimming cost V 0 bases and J 6 bases, with 15 bases left between them. Per the germline V gene, CDR1 is LGHNA and CDR2 is YNFKEQ. CDR3 length equals 17 residues. The CDR3 region has the DNA TGTGCCAGCAGCCAAGATCGGGCGGGACAAACTAATTCACCCCTCCACTTT. Encoded protein: CASSQDRAGQTNSPLHF.

For this clonotype: As an off-target read in a library built for alpha chains, this beta chain has a frequency of little significance. The chain combines TRBV5-1 with TRBJ2-7; TRBD1 agrees at 7 bases. The CDR3 length is 14 residues. The trim removed 4 bases at V and 2 bases at J, leaving 6 bases unmatched. Germline V gene data show CDR1 as SGHRS and CDR2 as YFSETQ. CDR3 loop: CASSHGQAAYEQYF. DNA of the CDR3: TGCGCCAGCAGCCATGGACAGGCAGCCTACGAGCAGTACTTC.